These 22 T cell receptor beta chains were all obtained from the same sample, sequenced in a study of Ad26.COV2.S vaccination and SARS-CoV-2 variants. Profiled with immunoSEQ multiplex PCR; TCRdb holds only in-frame clones, not every one. The profile shows about 320,000 clones, roughly 84% of them singletons. Treatment described: some 20 received Ad26.COV2.S at low or high dose, single or two shots; several received placebo; per-sample allocation not given. Vaccine and placebo recipients were sampled on day 63 after the first injection. The source material was peripheral blood, sampled in a trial of Ad26.COV2.S vaccine versus placebo. The origin of the receptors is a person between 18 and 60 years old who received the Ad26.COV2.S COVID-19 vaccine or a placebo.

The V gene is TRBV7-2, the J gene TRBJ1-3; D uncertain. The CDR3 extends over 15 amino acids. V was shortened by 5 bases and J by 0 bases, with 11 bases between the two germline ends. Per germline, CDR1 SGHTA and CDR2 FQGNSA. CDR3 sequence (DNA): TGTGCCAGCAGCCAAGTATTATTCTCTGGAAACACCATATATTTT. It yields the protein CASSQVLFSGNTIYF.

This clone was recorded once. The chain's CDR3 is CASSDTSRQGNYGYTF. For the CDR3, the DNA is TGTGCCAGCAGTGACACCTCTCGACAGGGGAACTATGGCTACACCTTC. V usage is TRBV6-1 and J usage is TRBJ1-2; 8 nucleotides align to TRBD1. Germline V gene lookup returns CDR1 MNHNS and CDR2 SASEGT. Trimming cost V 3 bases and J 2 bases; bases outside gene matches: 8. This CDR3 contains 16 residues.

This chain uses TRBV27 with TRBJ1-5; D unresolved. CDR3 size: 15 residues. Trimming took 5 bases from V and 4 from J, leaving 15 bases between them. Germline V gives CDR1 MNHEY, CDR2 SMNVEV (reference sequence). This chain's CDR3 is CASSPDRLANQPQHF. The CDR3 nucleotides read TGTGCCAGCAGTCCGGACCGACTGGCGAATCAGCCCCAGCATTTT.

This clone was observed a single time. The chain uses TRBV4-1 and TRBJ2-4, with 14 bases aligning to TRBD2. There are 16 residues in the CDR3. V trimming: 2 bases; J trimming: 6 bases; junction bases outside the gene matches: 3. CDR1 and CDR2 (germline): MGHRA, YSYEKL. The chain's CDR3 is CASSQLGLAGVNIQYF. The CDR3 DNA reads TGCGCCAGCAGCCAACTGGGACTAGCGGGGGTAAACATTCAGTACTTC.

The chain employs TRBV7-9 and TRBJ1-1; D perhaps matches TRBD1 (6 bases). The CDR3 contains 16 residues. Trimming left V 5 bases short and J 2 bases short, with 18 bases between. CDR1 is SEHNR and CDR2 is FQNEAQ in the germline V gene (reference sequence). The CDR3 nucleotides read TGTGCCAGCAGCCCCGGGCAGGGGAGGACTAACACTGAAGCTTTCTTT. As protein: CASSPGQGRTNTEAFF.

V usage is TRBV7-8 and J usage is TRBJ1-4; D remains ambiguous. The CDR3 is 14 residues long. V lost 2 bases to trimming and J lost 8 bases, with 12 bases between them. Germline V CDR1 and CDR2: SGHVS, FQNEAQ. CDR3 DNA: TGTGCCAGCAGCTTAAAAGGGTACAGCGAAAAACTGTTTTTT. Translation: CASSLKGYSEKLFF.

The rearrangement joins TRBV3-1 (or the pseudogene TRBV3-2) to TRBJ2-5, with D hard to call. The CDR3 is made up of 13 amino acids. V dropped 4 bases and J dropped 2 bases, with 8 bases sitting between them. Germline-derived CDR1 and CDR2 are LGHDT and YNNKEL (reference sequence). In DNA, the CDR3 is TGTGCCAGCAGCCCCCGGGCTCAAGAGACCCAGTACTTC. Translation gives CASSPRAQETQYF.

The genes are TRBV27 and TRBJ2-5; 7 bases align to TRBD2. This CDR3 is 17 amino acids long. After removal of 5 bases from V and 5 bases from J, the junction contained 17 bases not matched to a gene. The germline V gene encodes CDR1 MNHEY and CDR2 SMNVEV (reference sequence). The CDR3 protein is CASSAHPGRGKSETQYF. CDR3 nucleotide sequence: TGTGCCAGCAGTGCCCACCCGGGGCGGGGGAAGAGTGAGACCCAGTACTTC.

CDR3 coding DNA: TGTGCCAGCAGCGACAGGGGAAAAAGGGGTCGGACTGAAGCTTTCTTT. Translation gives CASSDRGKRGRTEAFF. The rearrangement links TRBV7-2 to TRBJ1-1, with 8 nucleotides matching TRBD1. The germline gives CDR1 SGHTA, CDR2 FQGNSA. Trimming took 5 bases from V and 5 from J; bases not matched to a gene: 13. This CDR3 is built from 16 residues.

This clone was detected once. The sample contains more than one DNA sequence encoding this CDR3. This chain joins TRBV7-2 and TRBJ2-1; 8 bases are shared with TRBD1. CDR1 SGHTA and CDR2 FQGNSA come from the germline V gene. There are 15 residues in the CDR3. V shed 6 bases, J shed 4 bases, and the junction held 8 bases outside the gene matches. CDR3 coding DNA: TGTGCCAGCAGTTTCGACAGGGGCTCTTACAATGAGCAGTTCTTC. Translated, it gives CASSFDRGSYNEQFF.

This clone was counted once. V usage is TRBV6-2 or TRBV6-3 and J usage is TRBJ2-1; the match to TRBD1 covers 8 bases. Losses at the gene ends were 6 bases for V and 2 bases for J; bases not matched to a gene: 3. Germline V CDR1 and CDR2: MNHEY, SVGEGT. The CDR3 loop spans 14 amino acids. The DNA for the CDR3 is TGTGCCAGCAGCCGACAGGGGCCCTACAATGAGCAGTTCTTC. This codes for CASSRQGPYNEQFF.

The rearrangement uses TRBV11-2 and TRBJ1-2, with TRBD1 matching 9 bases. J lost 3 bases, V lost 5 bases, and 13 bases had no gene match. This CDR3 has 17 amino acids. Per germline, CDR1 SGHAT and CDR2 FQNNGV. CDR3 protein: CASSKDRGGSRYYGYTF. CDR3 DNA sequence: TGTGCCAGCAGCAAGGACAGGGGAGGTTCCAGGTACTATGGCTACACCTTC.

This clone was recorded once. This chain connects TRBV19 to TRBJ2-2; 10 bases align to TRBD2. CDR1 and CDR2 (germline): LNHDA, SQIVND (reference sequence). The CDR3 sequence is 15 residues long. With 7 bases clipped from V and 6 bases from J, the junction kept 8 bases outside the gene matches. Written as DNA, the CDR3 is TGTGCCAGTATGTTGAGCGGGGGGGCCCCCGGGGAGCTGTTTTTT. Its translation: CASMLSGGAPGELFF.

In its sample, this clone was seen once. In DNA, the CDR3 is TGTGCCAGCAGCCAAGGGGCGGGGGGCACTGAAGCTTTCTTT. Translation: CASSQGAGGTEAFF. The gene calls are TRBV14 and TRBJ1-1; D may be TRBD1 (5 bases). The CDR3 has 14 residues. Germline V gene sequence: CDR1 SGHDN, CDR2 FVKESK. V dropped 1 base and J dropped 4 bases, with 10 bases sitting between them.

This clone came up a few times. The chain is built from TRBV7-2 and TRBJ1-5; D perhaps matches TRBD1 (6 bases). Trimming removed 5 bases from V and 5 bases from J, with 10 bases in between. Per germline, CDR1 SGHTA and CDR2 FQGNSA. The CDR3 spans 13 residues. DNA of the CDR3: TGTGCCAGCAGCAAGGGGGACTATCAGCCCCAGCATTTT. Its protein product is CASSKGDYQPQHF.

V usage is TRBV19 and J usage is TRBJ1-4; D is undetermined. Germline V gene data show CDR1 as LNHDA and CDR2 as SQIVND (reference sequence). Trimming took off 7 bases at V and 5 bases at J, with 11 bases between the two ends. The CDR3 spans 13 residues. CDR3 protein: CASTPPGNEKLFF. The CDR3 bases are TGTGCCAGTACCCCTCCAGGAAATGAAAAACTGTTTTTT.

The CDR3 reads CASSFSGDETQYF. CDR3 coding DNA: TGTGCCAGCAGCTTCTCAGGGGATGAGACCCAGTACTTC. J is TRBJ2-5 and V is TRBV7-9; a weak D match, TRBD1 (6 bases). The V gene lost 3 bases and the J gene lost 5 bases, with 10 bases spanning the gap. There are 13 residues in the CDR3. Per germline, CDR1 SEHNR and CDR2 FQNEAQ (reference sequence).

The V call is TRBV6-2 or TRBV6-3, the J call TRBJ1-5; 8 bases fit TRBD1. Germline V gene lookup returns CDR1 MNHEY and CDR2 SVGEGT. The CDR3 has 13 residues. After removal of 5 bases from V and 7 bases from J, the junction contained 4 bases not matched to a gene. CDR3 in amino acids: CASSNRGGQPQHF. Here the CDR3 DNA reads TGTGCCAGCAGTAACAGGGGGGGCCAGCCCCAGCATTTT.

This clone was recorded once. V gene TRBV19 combines with J gene TRBJ2-1, with 8 positions matching TRBD2. The germline gives CDR1 LNHDA, CDR2 SQIVND (reference sequence). This CDR3 comprises 17 residues. V shed 8 bases and J 4 bases; nucleotides not matched to a gene: 16. The CDR3 here is CASGAPPGGLGYNEQFF. CDR3 sequence (DNA): TGTGCCAGTGGTGCCCCCCCGGGGGGGCTGGGTTACAATGAGCAGTTCTTC.

This sequence joins TRBV9 and TRBJ2-5; 9 bases fit TRBD1. This CDR3 is 16 amino acids long. Germline CDR1 SGDLS, CDR2 YYNGEE. V was clipped by 2 bases and J by 1 base; unmatched bases: 6. CDR3: CASSVTGTGTQETQYF. CDR3 DNA sequence: TGTGCCAGCAGCGTGACCGGGACAGGGACCCAAGAGACCCAGTACTTC.

This chain joins TRBV27 and TRBJ1-1, with D perhaps TRBD1 (5 bases). V lost 0 bases to trimming and J lost 1 base, with 6 bases between them. The CDR3 consists of 14 residues. In germline, CDR1 is MNHEY, CDR2 SMNVEV (reference sequence). The CDR3 bases are TGTGCCAGCAGTTTATCCCAGGGGAACACTGAAGCTTTCTTT. It encodes CASSLSQGNTEAFF.

The chain has TRBV9 and TRBJ2-2; 7 bases fit TRBD1. The V segment lost 4 bases and the J segment 4 bases; nucleotides outside the gene matches: 10. Germline V gives CDR1 SGDLS, CDR2 YYNGEE. The length of the CDR3 is 16 residues. The CDR3 is CASSTSDRRGTGELFF. As DNA, the CDR3 is TGTGCCAGCAGCACCTCGGACAGGCGCGGCACCGGGGAGCTGTTTTTT.